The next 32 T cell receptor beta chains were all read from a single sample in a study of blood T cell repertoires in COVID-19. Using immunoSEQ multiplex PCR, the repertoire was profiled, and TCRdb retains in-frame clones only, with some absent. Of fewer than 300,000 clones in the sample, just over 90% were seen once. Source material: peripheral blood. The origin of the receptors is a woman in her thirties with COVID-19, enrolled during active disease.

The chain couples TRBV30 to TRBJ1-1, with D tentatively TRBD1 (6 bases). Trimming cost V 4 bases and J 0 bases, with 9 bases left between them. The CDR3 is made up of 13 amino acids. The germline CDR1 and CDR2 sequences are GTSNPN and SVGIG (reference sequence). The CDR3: CAWTGEMNTEAFF. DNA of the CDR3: TGTGCCTGGACAGGGGAGATGAACACTGAAGCTTTCTTT.

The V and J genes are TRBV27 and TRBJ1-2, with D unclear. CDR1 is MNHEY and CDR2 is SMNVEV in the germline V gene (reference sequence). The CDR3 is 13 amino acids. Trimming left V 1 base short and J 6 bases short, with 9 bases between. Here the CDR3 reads CASSLYGENGYTF. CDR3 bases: TGTGCCAGCAGTTTATACGGGGAGAATGGCTACACCTTC.

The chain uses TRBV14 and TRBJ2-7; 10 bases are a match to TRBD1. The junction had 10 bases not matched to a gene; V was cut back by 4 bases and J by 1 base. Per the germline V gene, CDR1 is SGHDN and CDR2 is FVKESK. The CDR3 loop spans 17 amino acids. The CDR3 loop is CASSRSGQGPTSYEQYF. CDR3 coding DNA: TGTGCCAGCAGCCGTTCGGGACAGGGGCCTACATCCTACGAGCAGTACTTC.

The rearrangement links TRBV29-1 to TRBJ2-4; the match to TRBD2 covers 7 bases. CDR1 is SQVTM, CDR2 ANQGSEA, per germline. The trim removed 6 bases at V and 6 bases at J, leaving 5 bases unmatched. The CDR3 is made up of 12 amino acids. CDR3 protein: CSVRESGNIQYF. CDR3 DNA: TGCAGCGTGCGGGAGAGTGGAAACATTCAGTACTTC.

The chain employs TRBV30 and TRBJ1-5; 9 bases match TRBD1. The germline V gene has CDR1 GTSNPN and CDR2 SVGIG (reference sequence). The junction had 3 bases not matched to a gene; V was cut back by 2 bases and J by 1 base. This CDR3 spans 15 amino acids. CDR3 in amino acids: CAWSTGTGSNQPQHF. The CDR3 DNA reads TGTGCCTGGAGTACCGGGACAGGGAGCAATCAGCCCCAGCATTTT.

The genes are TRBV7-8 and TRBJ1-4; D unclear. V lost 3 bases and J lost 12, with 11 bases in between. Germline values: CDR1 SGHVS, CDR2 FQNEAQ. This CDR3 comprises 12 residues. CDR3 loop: CASSFNGEELFF. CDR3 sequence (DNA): TGTGCCAGCAGCTTTAACGGAGAGGAACTGTTTTTT.

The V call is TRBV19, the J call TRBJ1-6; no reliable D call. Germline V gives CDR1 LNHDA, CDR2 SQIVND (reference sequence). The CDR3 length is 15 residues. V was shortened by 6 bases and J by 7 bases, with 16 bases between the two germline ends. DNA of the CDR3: TGTGCCAGTAGAAATATCGGACTTGGGAATTCACCCCTCCACTTT. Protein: CASRNIGLGNSPLHF.

This chain's CDR3 is CASSRGGLNQPQHF. In DNA, the CDR3 is TGTGCCAGCTCCCGGGGGGGCCTCAATCAGCCCCAGCATTTT. V gene TRBV3-1 (or the pseudogene TRBV3-2) combines with J gene TRBJ1-5; D might be TRBD1 (6 bases). The CDR3 totals 14 residues. Germline lookup yields CDR1 LGHDT and CDR2 YNNKEL (reference sequence). Between the trimmed V and J ends, which lost 8 bases and 3 bases, there was a span of 14 bases.

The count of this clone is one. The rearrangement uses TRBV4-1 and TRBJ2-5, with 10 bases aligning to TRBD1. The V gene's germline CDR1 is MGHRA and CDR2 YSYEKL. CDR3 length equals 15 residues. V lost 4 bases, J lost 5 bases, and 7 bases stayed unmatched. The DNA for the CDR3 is TGCGCCAGCAGCCCCTGGACAGGGGGAGGCGAGACCCAGTACTTC. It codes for CASSPWTGGGETQYF.

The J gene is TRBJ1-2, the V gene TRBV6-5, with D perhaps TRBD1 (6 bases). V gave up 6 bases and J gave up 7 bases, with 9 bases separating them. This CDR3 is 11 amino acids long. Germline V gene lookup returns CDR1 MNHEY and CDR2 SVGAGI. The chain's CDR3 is CASSGQFGYTF. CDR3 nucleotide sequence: TGTGCCAGCAGCGGACAGTTTGGCTACACCTTC.

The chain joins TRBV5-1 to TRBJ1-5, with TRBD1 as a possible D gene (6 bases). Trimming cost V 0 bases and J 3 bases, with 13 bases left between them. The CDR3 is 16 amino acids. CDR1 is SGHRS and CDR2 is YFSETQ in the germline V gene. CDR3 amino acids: CASSLAPTGINQPQHF. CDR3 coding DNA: TGCGCCAGCAGCTTGGCCCCCACAGGGATCAATCAGCCCCAGCATTTT.

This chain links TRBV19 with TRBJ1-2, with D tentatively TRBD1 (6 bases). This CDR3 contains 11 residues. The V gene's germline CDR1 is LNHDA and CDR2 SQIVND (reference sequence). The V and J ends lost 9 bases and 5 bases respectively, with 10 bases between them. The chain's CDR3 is CARRGFYGYTF. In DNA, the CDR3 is TGTGCCAGAAGGGGGTTTTATGGCTACACCTTC.

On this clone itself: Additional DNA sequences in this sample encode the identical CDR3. The CDR3 coding sequence is TGTGCCAGCTCGCCCGGGACAGGGGTGTACGAGCAGTACTTC. The encoded protein is CASSPGTGVYEQYF. The chain uses TRBV18 and TRBJ2-7; 10 bases map to TRBD1. Germline CDR1 and CDR2: KGHSH and LQKENI. CDR3 length equals 14 residues. Trimming cost V 6 bases and J 4 bases; bases outside gene matches: 6.

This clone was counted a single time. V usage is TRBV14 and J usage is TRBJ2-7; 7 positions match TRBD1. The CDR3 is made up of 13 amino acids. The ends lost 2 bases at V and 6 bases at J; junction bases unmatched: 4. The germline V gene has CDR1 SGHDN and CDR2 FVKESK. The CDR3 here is CASSQLQGTEQYF. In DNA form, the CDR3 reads TGTGCCAGCAGCCAACTACAGGGGACCGAGCAGTACTTC.

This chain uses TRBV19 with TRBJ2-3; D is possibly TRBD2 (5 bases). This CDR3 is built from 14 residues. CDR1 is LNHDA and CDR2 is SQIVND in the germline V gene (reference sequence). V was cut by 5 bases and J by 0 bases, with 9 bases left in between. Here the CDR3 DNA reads TGTGCCAGTAGTGTGTGGGAGAGCACAGATACGCAGTATTTT. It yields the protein CASSVWESTDTQYF.

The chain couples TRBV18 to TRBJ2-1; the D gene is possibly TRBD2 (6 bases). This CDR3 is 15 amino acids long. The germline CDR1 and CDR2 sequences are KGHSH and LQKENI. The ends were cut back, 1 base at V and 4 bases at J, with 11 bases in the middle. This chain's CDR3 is CASSPRDGTYNEQFF. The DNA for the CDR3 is TGTGCCAGCTCACCACGGGACGGGACTTACAATGAGCAGTTCTTC.

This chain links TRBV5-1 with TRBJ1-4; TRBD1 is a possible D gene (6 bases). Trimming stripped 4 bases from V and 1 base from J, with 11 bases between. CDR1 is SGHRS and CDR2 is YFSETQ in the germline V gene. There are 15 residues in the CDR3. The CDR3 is CASSALTGTNEKLFF. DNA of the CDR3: TGCGCCAGCAGCGCATTGACAGGAACTAATGAAAAACTGTTTTTT. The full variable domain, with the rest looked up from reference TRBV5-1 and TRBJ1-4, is KAGVTQTPRYLIKTRGQQVTLSCSPISGHRSVSWYQQTPGQGLQFLFEYFSETQRNKGNFPGRFSGRQFSNSRSEMNVSTLELGDSALYLCASSALTGTNEKLFFGSGTQLSVL.

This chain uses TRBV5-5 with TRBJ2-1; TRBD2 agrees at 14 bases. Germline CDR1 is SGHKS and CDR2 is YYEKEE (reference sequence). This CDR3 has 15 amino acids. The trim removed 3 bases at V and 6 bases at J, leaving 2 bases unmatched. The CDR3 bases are TGTGCCAGCAGCTGGGGACTAGCGGGAGCCAATGAGCAGTTCTTC. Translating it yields CASSWGLAGANEQFF.

DNA of the CDR3: TGTGCCAGCAGTTTGTTAGAGGACAGGGGGGGATACAATGAGCAGTTCTTC. Translated: CASSLLEDRGGYNEQFF. The chain employs TRBV27 and TRBJ2-1; 10 nucleotides align to TRBD1. The junction had 9 bases not matched to a gene; V was cut back by 3 bases and J by 4 bases. The germline V gene has CDR1 MNHEY and CDR2 SMNVEV (reference sequence). This CDR3 comprises 17 residues.

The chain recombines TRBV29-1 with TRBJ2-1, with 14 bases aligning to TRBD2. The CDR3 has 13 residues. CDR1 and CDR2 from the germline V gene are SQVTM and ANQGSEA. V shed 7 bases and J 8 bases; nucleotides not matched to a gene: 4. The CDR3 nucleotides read TGCAGCGCAGGGACTAGCGGGAGTCATGAGCAGTTCTTC. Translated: CSAGTSGSHEQFF.

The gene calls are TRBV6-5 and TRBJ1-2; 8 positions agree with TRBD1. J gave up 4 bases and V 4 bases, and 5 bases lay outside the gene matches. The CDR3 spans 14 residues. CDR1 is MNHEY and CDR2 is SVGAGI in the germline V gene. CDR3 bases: TGTGCCAGCAGTTTCCGGGACAGGATCTATGGCTACACCTTC. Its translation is CASSFRDRIYGYTF.

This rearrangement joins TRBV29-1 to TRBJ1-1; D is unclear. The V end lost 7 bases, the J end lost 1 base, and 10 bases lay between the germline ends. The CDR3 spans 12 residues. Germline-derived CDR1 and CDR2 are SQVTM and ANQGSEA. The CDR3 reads CSAGGRNTEAFF. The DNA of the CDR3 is TGCAGCGCCGGAGGACGGAACACTGAAGCTTTCTTT.

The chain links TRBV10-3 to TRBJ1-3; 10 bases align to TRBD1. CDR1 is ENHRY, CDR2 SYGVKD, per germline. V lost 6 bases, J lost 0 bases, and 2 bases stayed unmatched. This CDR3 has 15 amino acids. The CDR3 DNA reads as TGTGCCATCAGCCGGGACAGGGGCTCTGGAAACACCATATATTTT. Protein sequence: CAISRDRGSGNTIYF.

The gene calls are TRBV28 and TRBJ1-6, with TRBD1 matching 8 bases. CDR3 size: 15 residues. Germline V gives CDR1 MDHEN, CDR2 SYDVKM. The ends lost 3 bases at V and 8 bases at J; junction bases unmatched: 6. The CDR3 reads CASSLGRGQHSPLHF. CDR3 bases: TGTGCCAGCAGTTTGGGCAGGGGGCAACATTCACCCCTCCACTTT.

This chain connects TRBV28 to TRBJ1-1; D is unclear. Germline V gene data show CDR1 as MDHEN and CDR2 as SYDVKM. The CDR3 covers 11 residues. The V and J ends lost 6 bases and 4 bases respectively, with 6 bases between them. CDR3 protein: CASSPRTEAFF. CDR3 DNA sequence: TGTGCCAGCAGCCCCCGCACTGAAGCTTTCTTT.

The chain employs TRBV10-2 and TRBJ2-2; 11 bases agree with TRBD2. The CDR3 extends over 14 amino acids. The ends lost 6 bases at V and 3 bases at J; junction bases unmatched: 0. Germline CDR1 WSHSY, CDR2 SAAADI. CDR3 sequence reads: CASRLAGDTGELFF. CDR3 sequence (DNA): TGCGCCAGCAGACTAGCGGGAGACACCGGGGAGCTGTTTTTT.

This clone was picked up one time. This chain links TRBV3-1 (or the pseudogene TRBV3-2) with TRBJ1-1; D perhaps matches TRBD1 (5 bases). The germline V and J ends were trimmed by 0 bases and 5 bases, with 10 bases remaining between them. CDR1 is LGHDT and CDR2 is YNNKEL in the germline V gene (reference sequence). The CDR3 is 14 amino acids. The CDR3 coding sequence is TGTGCCAGCAGCCAAGAACCGGGGGATACTGAAGCTTTCTTT. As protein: CASSQEPGDTEAFF.

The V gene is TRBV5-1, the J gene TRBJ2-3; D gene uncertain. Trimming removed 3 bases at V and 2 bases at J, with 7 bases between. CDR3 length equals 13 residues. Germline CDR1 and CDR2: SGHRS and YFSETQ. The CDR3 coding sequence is TGCGCCAGCAGCTCAGGTACCACAGATACGCAGTATTTT. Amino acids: CASSSGTTDTQYF.

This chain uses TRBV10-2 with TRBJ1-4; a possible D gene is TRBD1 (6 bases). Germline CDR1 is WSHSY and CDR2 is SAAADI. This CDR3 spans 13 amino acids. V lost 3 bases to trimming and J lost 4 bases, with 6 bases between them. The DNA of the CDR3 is TGCGCCAGCAGTGACAGGGGTAATGAAAAACTGTTTTTT. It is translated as CASSDRGNEKLFF.

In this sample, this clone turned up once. CDR3 in amino acids: CASSQHDEQYF. CDR3 coding DNA: TGTGCCAGCAGCCAACATGACGAGCAGTACTTC. The chain employs TRBV3-1 (or the pseudogene TRBV3-2) and TRBJ2-7; D call uncertain. This CDR3 has 11 residues. Germline CDR1 is LGHDT and CDR2 is YNNKEL (reference sequence). V lost 2 bases, J lost 5 bases, and 4 bases lay in between.

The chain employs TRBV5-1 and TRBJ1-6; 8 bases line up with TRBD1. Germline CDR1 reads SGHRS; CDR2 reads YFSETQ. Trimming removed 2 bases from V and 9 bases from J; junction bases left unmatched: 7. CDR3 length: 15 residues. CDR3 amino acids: CASSLDETGVSPLHF. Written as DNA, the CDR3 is TGCGCCAGCAGCTTAGACGAGACAGGGGTTTCACCCCTCCACTTT.

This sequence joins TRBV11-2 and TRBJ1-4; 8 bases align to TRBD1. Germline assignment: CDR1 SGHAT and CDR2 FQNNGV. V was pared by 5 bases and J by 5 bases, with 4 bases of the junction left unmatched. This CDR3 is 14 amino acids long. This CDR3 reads CASSRGTGNEKLFF. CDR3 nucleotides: TGTGCCAGCAGCCGCGGGACAGGAAATGAAAAACTGTTTTTT.